The T cell receptor (beta chain) described here comes from a study of shared clonotypes between healthy human individuals. Study-level results: Rarefaction gave evidence that sorted-subset sequencing remained incomplete despite large depth. The authors expected sequencing depth to affect clonotype sharing among donors. In contrast to clonotypes shared by all four donors, non-shared clonotypes had lower generation probabilities. The study found approximately 5% of naive CD4 clonotypes shared across a handful of donors.

Here immunoSEQ multiplex PCR was the method, and the copy in TCRdb shows in-frame clones only, minus some. The sample records under 130,000 clones, about 70% being singletons. Remarks on this clone: No antigen is known for it.

What was sequenced was memory CD8+ T cells sorted from blood. Sample subset: CD45RO+ cells pooled with CCR7-negative TemRA cells. The clonotype was recovered from a woman in her 30s in good health.

CDR3 in DNA: TGTGCCACCAGCAGAGATAAGCCGTTCGGAAGCGTAACTAGCACAGATACGCAGTATTTT. Its protein is CATSRDKPFGSVTSTDTQYF. V gene TRBV15 combines with J gene TRBJ2-3; D is ambiguous. Trimming shortened V by 0 bases and J by 0 bases, and 22 bases separated the two germline ends. From germline, CDR1 is LNHNV and CDR2 YYDKDF (reference sequence). This CDR3 comprises 20 residues.